These 2 T cell receptor beta chains came from one sample sequenced in a study of blood T cell repertoires in COVID-19. Clones were sequenced by immunoSEQ multiplex PCR, and TCRdb holds only the in-frame ones, with some missing. The sample records around 250,000 clones, roughly 80% being singletons. Source material: peripheral blood. The receptors derive from a woman under 30 with acute or convalescent COVID-19.

The chain recombines TRBV3-1 (or the pseudogene TRBV3-2) with TRBJ2-2, with 7 bases aligning to TRBD1. This CDR3 has 14 amino acids. The V and J ends lost 4 bases and 5 bases, in that order; junction bases with no gene match: 4. Germline V gene data show CDR1 as LGHDT and CDR2 as YNNKEL (reference sequence). This chain's CDR3 is CASSRQGGTGELFF. CDR3 bases: TGTGCCAGCAGCCGACAGGGTGGAACCGGGGAGCTGTTTTTT.

V gene TRBV18 combines with J gene TRBJ1-4; a possible D gene is TRBD1 (5 bases). With 0 bases removed from V and 8 bases from J, the gap between germline ends came to 10 bases. Germline V lookup: CDR1 KGHSH, CDR2 LQKENI. The CDR3 runs 14 residues. The CDR3 DNA reads as TGTGCCAGCTCACCACCTTATGCAGGGGAAAAACTGTTTTTT. Translation gives CASSPPYAGEKLFF.